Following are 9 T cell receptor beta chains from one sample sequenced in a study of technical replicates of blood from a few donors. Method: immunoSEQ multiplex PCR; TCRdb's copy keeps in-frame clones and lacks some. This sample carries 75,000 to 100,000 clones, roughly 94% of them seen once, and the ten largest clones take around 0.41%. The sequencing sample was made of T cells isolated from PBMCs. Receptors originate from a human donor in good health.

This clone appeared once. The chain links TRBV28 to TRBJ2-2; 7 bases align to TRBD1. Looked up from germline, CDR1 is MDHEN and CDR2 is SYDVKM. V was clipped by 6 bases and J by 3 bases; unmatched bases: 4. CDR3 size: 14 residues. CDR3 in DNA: TGTGCCAGCAGCATGACAGGGTACACCGGGGAGCTGTTTTTT. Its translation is CASSMTGYTGELFF.

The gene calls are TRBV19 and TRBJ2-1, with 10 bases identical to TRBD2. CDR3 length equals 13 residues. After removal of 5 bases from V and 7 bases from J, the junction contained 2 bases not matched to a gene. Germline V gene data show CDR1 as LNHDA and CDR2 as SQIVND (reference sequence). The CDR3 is CASSVLAGNEQFF. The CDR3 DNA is TGTGCCAGTAGTGTACTAGCGGGGAATGAGCAGTTCTTC.

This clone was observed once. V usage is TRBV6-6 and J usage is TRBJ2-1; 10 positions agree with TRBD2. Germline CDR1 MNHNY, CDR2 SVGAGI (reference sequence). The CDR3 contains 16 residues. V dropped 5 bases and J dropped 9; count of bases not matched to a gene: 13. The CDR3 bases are TGTGCCAGCAGTAGGACTAGCGGAGCCCCTGTGGGTGAGCAGTTCTTC. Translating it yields CASSRTSGAPVGEQFF.

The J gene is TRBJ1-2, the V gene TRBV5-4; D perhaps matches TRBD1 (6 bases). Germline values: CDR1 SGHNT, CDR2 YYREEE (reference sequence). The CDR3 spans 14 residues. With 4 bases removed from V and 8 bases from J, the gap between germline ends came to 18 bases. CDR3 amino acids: CASSDGGGALGYTF. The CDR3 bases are TGTGCCAGCAGCGACGGGGGGGGCGCGCTGGGCTACACCTTC.

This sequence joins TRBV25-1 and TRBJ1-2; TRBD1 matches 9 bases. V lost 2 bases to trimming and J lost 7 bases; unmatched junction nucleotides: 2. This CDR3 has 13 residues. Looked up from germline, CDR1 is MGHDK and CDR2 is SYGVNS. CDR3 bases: TGTGCCAGCAGTGAAGGACAGGGGCTTGGCTACACCTTC. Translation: CASSEGQGLGYTF.

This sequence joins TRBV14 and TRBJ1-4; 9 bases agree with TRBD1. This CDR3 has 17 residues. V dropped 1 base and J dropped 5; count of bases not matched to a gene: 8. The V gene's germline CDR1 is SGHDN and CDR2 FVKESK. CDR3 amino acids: CASSQVPGQGGNEKLFF. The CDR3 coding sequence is TGTGCCAGCAGCCAAGTCCCGGGACAGGGTGGAAATGAAAAACTGTTTTTT. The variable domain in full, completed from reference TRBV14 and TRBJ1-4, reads EAGVTQFPSHSVIEKGQTVTLRCDPISGHDNLYWYRRVMGKEIKFLLHFVKESKQDESGMPNNRFLAERTGGTYSTLKVQPAELEDSGVYFCASSQVPGQGGNEKLFFGSGTQLSVL.

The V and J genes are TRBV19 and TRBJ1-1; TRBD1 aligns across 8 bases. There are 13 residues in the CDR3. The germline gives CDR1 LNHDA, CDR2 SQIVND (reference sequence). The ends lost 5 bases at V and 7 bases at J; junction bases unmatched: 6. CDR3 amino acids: CASSPDREGEAFF. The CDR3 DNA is TGTGCCAGTAGTCCGGACAGGGAAGGTGAAGCTTTCTTT.

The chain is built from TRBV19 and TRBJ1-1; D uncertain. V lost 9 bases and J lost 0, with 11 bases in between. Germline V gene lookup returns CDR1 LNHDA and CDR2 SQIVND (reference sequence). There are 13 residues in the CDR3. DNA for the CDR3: TGTGCCAGCTTGCCAGGATTGAACACTGAAGCTTTCTTT. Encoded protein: CASLPGLNTEAFF.

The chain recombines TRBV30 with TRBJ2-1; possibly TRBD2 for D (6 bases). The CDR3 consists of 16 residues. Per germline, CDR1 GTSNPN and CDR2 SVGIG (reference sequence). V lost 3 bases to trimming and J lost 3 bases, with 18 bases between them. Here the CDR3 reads CAWRMIRDFNYNEQFF. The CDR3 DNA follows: TGTGCCTGGAGGATGATCCGGGACTTCAACTACAATGAGCAGTTCTTC.